Shown below are 17 T cell receptor beta chains from a single sample sequenced in a study of T-cell memory formation after mild COVID-19. TCRdb re-derived calls from the 5' RACE reads in MiXCR, one entry per CDR3 protein. Of around 320,000 distinct CDR3 sequences listed, around 15% were seen once; the top ten hold 21%. The sequencing sample was made of PBMCs or a T cell subset sorted from them (not recorded which). These receptors all stem from a young man who had mild COVID-19 (a few samples of this study predate the infection). Cell type and time point are not known.

The V gene is TRBV7-8, the J gene TRBJ2-7; perhaps TRBD2 as D (5 bases). CDR1 SGHVS and CDR2 FQNEAQ come from the germline V gene. Between the trimmed V and J ends, which lost 3 bases and 0 bases, there was a span of 6 bases. This CDR3 is built from 13 residues. The CDR3: CASSFAGSYEQYF. CDR3 coding DNA: TGTGCCAGCAGCTTCGCGGGCTCCTACGAGCAGTACTTC.

This clonotype has only a few counts. The V call is TRBV20-1, the J call TRBJ2-2, with TRBD1 matching over 7 bases. V was pared by 1 base and J by 6 bases, with 5 bases of the junction left unmatched. Germline V gene sequence: CDR1 DFQATT, CDR2 SNEGSKA (reference sequence). CDR3 length equals 14 residues. As DNA, the CDR3 is TGCAGTGCTAGAGTGGGGCAGGGGGCCGGGGAGCTGTTTTTT. Translated, it gives CSARVGQGAGELFF.

This clonotype was counted between two and nine times. J is TRBJ2-5 and V is TRBV5-5; D unclear. This CDR3 has 14 amino acids. Per germline, CDR1 SGHKS and CDR2 YYEKEE (reference sequence). V was shortened by 0 bases and J by 3 bases, with 9 bases between the two germline ends. CDR3 bases: TGTGCCAGCAGCTTGGTTGCAGGAGAAGAGACCCAGTACTTC. Translation gives CASSLVAGEETQYF.

J is TRBJ2-2 and V is TRBV6-5; D is uncertain. Germline V gene lookup returns CDR1 MNHEY and CDR2 SVGAGI. V dropped 7 bases and J dropped 4 bases, with 13 bases sitting between them. The CDR3 spans 14 residues. CDR3 bases: TGTGCCAGCACCCCGCGTTCGGGCACCGGGGAGCTGTTTTTT. This encodes CASTPRSGTGELFF.

The chain uses TRBV9 and TRBJ1-5; possibly TRBD1 for D (5 bases). The V gene lost 0 bases and the J gene lost 6 bases, with 13 bases spanning the gap. This CDR3 is 15 amino acids long. The germline V gene has CDR1 SGDLS and CDR2 YYNGEE. In DNA, the CDR3 is TGTGCCAGCAGCGTAGGACCGGGGCAAGGTCAGCCCCAGCATTTT. Translation: CASSVGPGQGQPQHF.

There are many counts of this clonotype. The chain recombines TRBV29-1 with TRBJ2-1, with 10 bases aligning to TRBD2. Losses at the gene ends were 6 bases for V and 8 bases for J; bases not matched to a gene: 4. Germline V gives CDR1 SQVTM, CDR2 ANQGSEA. The CDR3 is made up of 12 amino acids. The CDR3 spells CSVSSGGYEQFF. The CDR3 region has the DNA TGCAGCGTCTCTAGCGGGGGCTATGAGCAGTTCTTC.

J is TRBJ1-6 and V is TRBV5-1; D is ambiguous. Trimming stripped 5 bases from V and 7 bases from J, with 4 bases between. Germline V gene lookup returns CDR1 SGHRS and CDR2 YFSETQ. The CDR3 runs to 11 residues. CDR3 sequence: CASRENSPLHF. CDR3 bases: TGCGCCAGCAGGGAGAATTCACCCCTCCACTTT.

The chain joins TRBV6-6 to TRBJ1-5, with D hard to call. Per the germline V gene, CDR1 is MNHNY and CDR2 is SVGAGI (reference sequence). The CDR3 spans 14 residues. The ends were cut back, 6 bases at V and 6 bases at J, with 15 bases in the middle. CDR3: CASSREGGVQPQHF. In nucleotides, the CDR3 is TGTGCCAGCAGCCGCGAGGGAGGTGTTCAGCCCCAGCATTTT.

This clonotype was counted at least ten times. The J gene is TRBJ2-1, the V gene TRBV7-2, with D perhaps TRBD2 (6 bases). The germline V gene encodes CDR1 SGHTA and CDR2 FQGNSA. The V end lost 5 bases, the J end lost 1 base, and 15 bases lay between the germline ends. This CDR3 is 16 amino acids long. CDR3: CASSAPGGPSYNEQFF. The DNA for the CDR3 is TGTGCCAGCAGCGCCCCCGGGGGACCTTCCTACAATGAGCAGTTCTTC.

This sequence joins TRBV12-3 or TRBV12-4 and TRBJ1-5; D is unresolved. The CDR3 contains 14 residues. V was clipped by 3 bases and J by 2 bases, with 8 bases between them. The CDR3 DNA reads TGTGCCAGCAGTTTCGGAGTAGGCAATCAGCCCCAGCATTTT. Translation gives CASSFGVGNQPQHF.

The genes are TRBV4-1 and TRBJ2-7; 9 bases line up with TRBD1. Germline trimming cut 6 bases from V and 2 bases from J; bases unmatched to any gene: 5. The CDR3 runs to 14 residues. CDR1 MGHRA and CDR2 YSYEKL come from the germline V gene. The CDR3 DNA reads as TGCGCCAGCAGACCCGGGACAGGGACCTACGAGCAGTACTTC. The encoded protein is CASRPGTGTYEQYF.

This clonotype was picked up a small number of times. The rearrangement joins TRBV11-2 to TRBJ2-4; no firm D call. The CDR3 spans 13 residues. Between the trimmed V and J ends, which lost 5 bases and 6 bases, there was a span of 11 bases. Germline CDR1 reads SGHAT; CDR2 reads FQNNGV. The CDR3 loop reads CASSPRPSNIQYF. The CDR3 DNA sequence: TGTGCCAGCAGCCCCCGACCCTCAAACATTCAGTACTTC.

This clonotype was seen only a few times. V gene TRBV24-1 combines with J gene TRBJ2-3, with 8 bases matching TRBD1. The V gene's germline CDR1 is KGHDR and CDR2 SFDVKD. The CDR3 sequence is 15 residues long. Unmatched junction bases numbered 4, after V lost 4 bases and J lost 2 bases. In nucleotides, the CDR3 is TGTGCCACCAGTGACAGGGGGCCCTACACAGATACGCAGTATTTT. This encodes CATSDRGPYTDTQYF.

The CDR3 DNA is TGTGCCAGCAGCGCTGATAGCGAGCAGTACTTC. Protein sequence: CASSADSEQYF. The V gene is TRBV2, the J gene TRBJ2-7; unclear D gene. The length of the CDR3 is 11 residues. V was trimmed by 6 bases and J by 6 bases, leaving 9 bases between them. In germline, CDR1 is SNHLY, CDR2 FYNNEI.

This clonotype appeared a few times. V and J are TRBV28 and TRBJ1-5, with D hard to call. Deletions cut 3 bases from V and 6 bases from J, with 12 bases between. The CDR3 extends over 14 amino acids. Germline-derived CDR1 and CDR2 are MDHEN and SYDVKM. CDR3 loop: CASSFVGSGQPQHF. The CDR3 bases are TGTGCCAGCAGTTTTGTGGGATCTGGTCAGCCCCAGCATTTT. The complete variable domain, with remaining parts taken from reference TRBV28 and TRBJ1-5, reads DVKVTQSSRYLVKRTGEKVFLECVQDMDHENMFWYRQDPGLGLRLIYFSYDVKMKEKGDIPEGYSVSREKKERFSLILESASTNQTSMYLCASSFVGSGQPQHFGDGTRLSIL.

V is TRBV4-2 and J is TRBJ2-1; TRBD2 aligns across 7 bases. The trim removed 1 base at V and 4 bases at J, leaving 7 bases unmatched. CDR1 and CDR2 from the germline V gene are LGHNA and YNFKEQ. The CDR3 has 16 amino acids. The CDR3 nucleotides read TGTGCCAGCAGCCAAGGGGGCGGGACTACTTACAATGAGCAGTTCTTC. Residues: CASSQGGGTTYNEQFF.

The gene calls are TRBV11-2 and TRBJ1-2, with D uncertain. In germline, CDR1 is SGHAT, CDR2 FQNNGV. V was trimmed by 1 base and J by 7 bases, leaving 10 bases between them. This CDR3 is built from 13 residues. The CDR3 nucleotides read TGTGCCAGCAGCTTAGGGTCGGAGCTTGGCTACACCTTC. The encoded protein is CASSLGSELGYTF.